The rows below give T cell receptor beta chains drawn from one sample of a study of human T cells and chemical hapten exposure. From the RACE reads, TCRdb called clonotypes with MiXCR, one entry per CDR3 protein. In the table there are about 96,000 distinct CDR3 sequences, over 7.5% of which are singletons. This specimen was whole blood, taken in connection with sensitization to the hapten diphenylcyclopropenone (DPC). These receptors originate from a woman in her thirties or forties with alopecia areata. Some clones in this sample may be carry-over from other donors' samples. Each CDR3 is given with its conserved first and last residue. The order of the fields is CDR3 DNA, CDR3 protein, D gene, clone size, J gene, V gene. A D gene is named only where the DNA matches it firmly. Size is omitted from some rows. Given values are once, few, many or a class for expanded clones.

CDR3 DNA: TGTGCCAGCAGCCGGATCCGGGACAGGGGGTCCAAAAGGGGAGAGACCCAGTACTTC; CDR3 protein: CASSRIRDRGSKRGETQYF; D gene: TRBD1; clone size: many; J gene: TRBJ2-5; V gene: TRBV28
CDR3 DNA: TGTGCCAGCTCACCGTATGACAGCTCCTCTGGAAACACCATATATTTT; CDR3 protein: CASSPYDSSSGNTIYF; D gene: NA; clone size: few; J gene: TRBJ1-3; V gene: TRBV18
CDR3 DNA: TGTGCCAGCAGTTTACTAGCGGGTTCAATCTCCGGGGAGCTGTTTTTT; CDR3 protein: CASSLLAGSISGELFF; D gene: TRBD2; clone size: NA; J gene: TRBJ2-2; V gene: TRBV6-2/TRBV6-3
CDR3 DNA: TGTGCCAGCAGCTACCTCTCCGGGGAGCTGTTTTTT; CDR3 protein: CASSYLSGELFF; D gene: NA; clone size: few; J gene: TRBJ2-2; V gene: TRBV7-9
CDR3 DNA: TGTGCCAGCAGCAGAAGGCTCATGAGCTCCTACGAGCAGTACTTC; CDR3 protein: CASSRRLMSSYEQYF; D gene: NA; clone size: few; J gene: TRBJ2-7; V gene: TRBV21-1
CDR3 DNA: TGTGCCAGCAGCCAAGAGACTAGCGGGGGCAACACCGGGGAGCTGTTTTTT; CDR3 protein: CASSQETSGGNTGELFF; D gene: TRBD2; clone size: NA; J gene: TRBJ2-2; V gene: TRBV4-2
CDR3 DNA: TGTGCCAGCAGATTCATGGAGTCTAGCGCCTCTGGGGCCAACGTCCTGACTTTC; CDR3 protein: CASRFMESSASGANVLTF; D gene: NA; clone size: many; J gene: TRBJ2-6; V gene: TRBV6-2/TRBV6-3
CDR3 DNA: TGCAGCGTTAAGGCAAGACAGGGAACAGATACGCAGTATTTT; CDR3 protein: CSVKARQGTDTQYF; D gene: TRBD1; clone size: NA; J gene: TRBJ2-3; V gene: TRBV29-1
CDR3 DNA: TGCAGCGTTGTACAGGACTATGGCTACACCTTC; CDR3 protein: CSVVQDYGYTF; D gene: NA; clone size: many; J gene: TRBJ1-2; V gene: TRBV29-1
CDR3 DNA: TGCGCCAGCAGCCAAGGAATCGGGAGGGAACCCGGGGAGCTGTTTTTT; CDR3 protein: CASSQGIGREPGELFF; D gene: TRBD2; clone size: NA; J gene: TRBJ2-2; V gene: TRBV4-3
CDR3 DNA: TGTGCCAGCAGCGTCACGGTGAACACTGAAGCTTTCTTT; CDR3 protein: CASSVTVNTEAFF; D gene: NA; clone size: NA; J gene: TRBJ1-1; V gene: TRBV9
CDR3 DNA: TGTGCCAGCAGCCTTATGGAAAACACCGGGGAGCTGTTTTTT; CDR3 protein: CASSLMENTGELFF; D gene: NA; clone size: NA; J gene: TRBJ2-2; V gene: TRBV11-2
CDR3 DNA: TGTGCCAGCAGCAAAACTAGCGAGTCCCACAATGAGCAGTTCTTC; CDR3 protein: CASSKTSESHNEQFF; D gene: TRBD2; clone size: many; J gene: TRBJ2-1; V gene: TRBV5-8
CDR3 DNA: TGCAGCCACGGGGCAAGGGGCGGCACTGAAGCTTTCTTT; CDR3 protein: CSHGARGGTEAFF; D gene: NA; clone size: many; J gene: TRBJ1-1; V gene: TRBV29-1
CDR3 DNA: NA; CDR3 protein: CASSLSSGRGYEQYF; D gene: NA; clone size: few; J gene: TRBJ2-7; V gene: TRBV11-1
CDR3 DNA: TGTGCCACCAGGCCGGACAGGGGCACTGAAGCTTTCTTT; CDR3 protein: CATRPDRGTEAFF; D gene: TRBD1; clone size: many; J gene: TRBJ1-1; V gene: TRBV24-1
CDR3 DNA: TGTGTCAGCAGCCCCCCGAACACCGGGGAGCTGTTTTTT; CDR3 protein: CVSSPPNTGELFF; D gene: NA; clone size: NA; J gene: TRBJ2-2; V gene: TRBV7-2
CDR3 DNA: TGTGCCAGCTCACCACTGCCTGGGAACACTGAAGCTTTCTTT; CDR3 protein: CASSPLPGNTEAFF; D gene: NA; clone size: NA; J gene: TRBJ1-1; V gene: TRBV18
CDR3 DNA: TGTGCCAGTCTACGGCGCCTGGCGGGGGGCCAAGAGACCCAGTACTTC; CDR3 protein: CASLRRLAGGQETQYF; D gene: TRBD2; clone size: many; J gene: TRBJ2-5; V gene: TRBV11-2
CDR3 DNA: TGTGCCAGCAGCTTCGGACGGCACACTGAAGCTTTCTTT; CDR3 protein: CASSFGRHTEAFF; D gene: NA; clone size: few; J gene: TRBJ1-1; V gene: TRBV11-1
CDR3 DNA: TGTGCCAGCAGCGTAGGGGGAAGGGACGGCTACACCTTC; CDR3 protein: CASSVGGRDGYTF; D gene: NA; clone size: many; J gene: TRBJ1-2; V gene: TRBV9
CDR3 DNA: TGTGCCTGGAGGACCTTAGCGGGAGCTCCCGAGCAGTACTTC; CDR3 protein: CAWRTLAGAPEQYF; D gene: TRBD2; clone size: many; J gene: TRBJ2-7; V gene: TRBV30
CDR3 DNA: TGTGCCAGCAGTGAACAGAGCTTCTCCTACAATGAGCAGTTCTTC; CDR3 protein: CASSEQSFSYNEQFF; D gene: NA; clone size: many; J gene: TRBJ2-1; V gene: TRBV2
CDR3 DNA: TGTGCCAGCTCACCGACTAGCGGGAATGAGCAGTTCTTC; CDR3 protein: CASSPTSGNEQFF; D gene: TRBD2; clone size: few; J gene: TRBJ2-1; V gene: TRBV18
CDR3 DNA: TGTGCCAGCAGCCTTTCTGGACAGGCAGGCGGGGAGCTGTTTTTT; CDR3 protein: CASSLSGQAGGELFF; D gene: TRBD1; clone size: few; J gene: TRBJ2-2; V gene: TRBV3-1
CDR3 DNA: TGTGCCAGCAGTGAGGCGGGGCGGTCAACTAATGAAAAACTGTTTTTT; CDR3 protein: CASSEAGRSTNEKLFF; D gene: NA; clone size: many; J gene: TRBJ1-4; V gene: TRBV2
CDR3 DNA: TGTGCCAGCAGCAGTGGGACAGGGGTAACTAATGAAAAACTGTTTTTT; CDR3 protein: CASSSGTGVTNEKLFF; D gene: TRBD1; clone size: NA; J gene: TRBJ1-4; V gene: TRBV6-6
CDR3 DNA: TGCGCCAGCAGCTTGTCTGGTGGCAGGGTGGACTTC; CDR3 protein: CASSLSGGRVDF; D gene: NA; clone size: many; J gene: TRBJ2-7; V gene: TRBV5-1
CDR3 DNA: TGTGCCAGCAGTTACCCAACAGGGGGCGGCTATGGCTACACCTTC; CDR3 protein: CASSYPTGGGYGYTF; D gene: TRBD1; clone size: NA; J gene: TRBJ1-2; V gene: TRBV28
CDR3 DNA: TGTGCCAGTAGTACGCGGGTGGAAGATACGCAGTATTTT; CDR3 protein: CASSTRVEDTQYF; D gene: NA; clone size: few; J gene: TRBJ2-3; V gene: TRBV19
CDR3 DNA: TGTGCCAGTAGTCCCCGGGACAACAATCAGCCCCAGCATTTT; CDR3 protein: CASSPRDNNQPQHF; D gene: NA; clone size: NA; J gene: TRBJ1-5; V gene: TRBV19
CDR3 DNA: TGTGCCAGCAGTAAAACACCGGGACAGGGCGCCGGCTACACCTTC; CDR3 protein: CASSKTPGQGAGYTF; D gene: TRBD1; clone size: many; J gene: TRBJ1-2; V gene: TRBV12-3/TRBV12-4
CDR3 DNA: TGTGCCTGTAGCGGGAGCGGTTACGAGCAGTACTTC; CDR3 protein: CACSGSGYEQYF; D gene: TRBD2; clone size: few; J gene: TRBJ2-7; V gene: TRBV30
CDR3 DNA: TGTGCCAGCAGTTTTGGCACTGAAGCTTTCTTT; CDR3 protein: CASSFGTEAFF; D gene: NA; clone size: few; J gene: TRBJ1-1; V gene: TRBV12-3/TRBV12-4
CDR3 DNA: TGTGCCAGTAGGACAGCTTTGTCCGGCTACACCTTC; CDR3 protein: CASRTALSGYTF; D gene: NA; clone size: many; J gene: TRBJ1-2; V gene: TRBV19
CDR3 DNA: TGTGCCAGCAGCTTAGTTGGGACGCTTCCCTACGAGCAGTACTTC; CDR3 protein: CASSLVGTLPYEQYF; D gene: NA; clone size: few; J gene: TRBJ2-7; V gene: TRBV7-6
CDR3 DNA: TGTGCCACCAGTGATCTAGCGGGCCCAGATACGCAGTATTTT; CDR3 protein: CATSDLAGPDTQYF; D gene: TRBD2; clone size: NA; J gene: TRBJ2-3; V gene: TRBV24-1
CDR3 DNA: TGTGCCAGCAGAATAAAAGCGGGAGTGTTTAACACCGGGGAGCTGTTTTTT; CDR3 protein: CASRIKAGVFNTGELFF; D gene: TRBD2; clone size: NA; J gene: TRBJ2-2; V gene: TRBV27
CDR3 DNA: TGTGCCAGCAGTGGCGGTGTCTCTCTTCCCCCGTATGAAGATACGCAGTATTTT; CDR3 protein: CASSGGVSLPPYEDTQYF; D gene: NA; clone size: many; J gene: TRBJ2-3; V gene: TRBV2
CDR3 DNA: TGTGCCAGCAGCCAAGATGTCGGCCAGGCTGAGCTGTTTTTT; CDR3 protein: CASSQDVGQAELFF; D gene: NA; clone size: once; J gene: TRBJ2-2; V gene: TRBV3-1
CDR3 DNA: TGCAGCGCCCCAGAGGGAACAACCAATGAGCAGTTCTTC; CDR3 protein: CSAPEGTTNEQFF; D gene: NA; clone size: NA; J gene: TRBJ2-1; V gene: TRBV29-1
CDR3 DNA: TGTGCCATCAGTGAGTCGGGGGACATGCCCTCAGTTTTT; CDR3 protein: CAISESGDMPSVF; D gene: NA; clone size: NA; J gene: TRBJ1-1; V gene: TRBV10-3
CDR3 DNA: TGTGCCAGCTCACCGAGACAGGGGGCGGACGGAAACACCATATATTTT; CDR3 protein: CASSPRQGADGNTIYF; D gene: TRBD1; clone size: few; J gene: TRBJ1-3; V gene: TRBV18
CDR3 DNA: TGTGCCAGCAGGGGTACCGGGGGGGGCGCCGCCGGGGAGCTGTTTTTT; CDR3 protein: CASRGTGGGAAGELFF; D gene: TRBD2; clone size: many; J gene: TRBJ2-2; V gene: TRBV28
CDR3 DNA: TGCGCCAGCAGTGAGCCCGGGGTCAAGCATTTT; CDR3 protein: CASSEPGVKHF; D gene: NA; clone size: many; J gene: TRBJ1-5; V gene: TRBV10-2